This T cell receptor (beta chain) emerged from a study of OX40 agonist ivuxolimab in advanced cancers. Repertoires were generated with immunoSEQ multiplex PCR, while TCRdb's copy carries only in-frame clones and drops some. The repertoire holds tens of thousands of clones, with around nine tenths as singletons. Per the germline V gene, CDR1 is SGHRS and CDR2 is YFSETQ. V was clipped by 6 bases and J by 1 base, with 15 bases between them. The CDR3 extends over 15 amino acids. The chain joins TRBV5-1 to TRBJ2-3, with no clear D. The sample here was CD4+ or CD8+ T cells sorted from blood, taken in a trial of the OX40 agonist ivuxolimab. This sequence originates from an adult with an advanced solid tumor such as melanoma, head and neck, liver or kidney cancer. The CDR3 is CASKSKGQGTDTQYF. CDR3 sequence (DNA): TGCGCCAGCAAATCAAAGGGCCAGGGCACAGATACGCAGTATTTT.